These 2 T cell receptor beta chains were all obtained from the same sample, sequenced in a study of blood T cell repertoires in COVID-19. Profiled with immunoSEQ multiplex PCR; TCRdb holds only in-frame clones, not every one. The sample has over 130,000 clones, about 80% seen once. Input material: peripheral blood. Receptors originate from a man in his 70s with acute or convalescent COVID-19.

This clone has a single count. The V and J genes are TRBV7-9 and TRBJ2-2; 10 bases are shared with TRBD1. Germline V gene sequence: CDR1 SEHNR, CDR2 FQNEAQ (reference sequence). CDR3 length: 19 residues. After removal of 2 bases from V and 9 bases from J, the junction contained 18 bases not matched to a gene. The CDR3 DNA reads as TGTGCCAGCAGCTTAACCCCGCGGTCCGACAGGGGGCAGGATAGGGAGCTGTTTTTT. It codes for CASSLTPRSDRGQDRELFF.

This clone was seen many times. The genes are TRBV9 and TRBJ1-1; D may be TRBD1 (6 bases). From germline, CDR1 is SGDLS and CDR2 YYNGEE. The CDR3 loop spans 16 amino acids. Trimming removed 4 bases from V and 5 bases from J, with 21 bases in between. CDR3 amino acids: CASSPRGRGPGTEAFF. The CDR3 region has the DNA TGTGCCAGCAGCCCCAGGGGCCGGGGACCCGGTACTGAAGCTTTCTTT. Based on the CDR3 plus reference TRBV9 and TRBJ1-1, the full variable domain is DSGVTQTPKHLITATGQRVTLRCSPRSGDLSVYWYQQSLDQGLQFLIQYYNGEERAKGNILERFSAQQFPDLHSELNLSSLELGDSALYFCASSPRGRGPGTEAFFGQGTRLTVV.